This T cell receptor beta chain was documented in a study of control samples from healthy donors and cancer patients. CDR1 and CDR2 (germline): LGHDT, YNNKEL (reference sequence). Trimming took off 0 bases at V and 3 bases at J, with 8 bases between the two ends. This CDR3 region has 14 residues. Profiled with immunoSEQ multiplex PCR; TCRdb holds only in-frame clones, not every one. The repertoire holds 75,000 to 95,000 clones, with 90% as singletons. This chain links TRBV3-1 (or the pseudogene TRBV3-2) with TRBJ1-2, with D perhaps matching TRBD1 (5 bases). The specimen sequenced was blood. This TCR was recovered from a woman under 30 in good health. The CDR3 coding sequence is TGTGCCAGCAGCCAAGAGGGGCGAGACTATGGCTACACCTTC. It is translated as CASSQEGRDYGYTF.